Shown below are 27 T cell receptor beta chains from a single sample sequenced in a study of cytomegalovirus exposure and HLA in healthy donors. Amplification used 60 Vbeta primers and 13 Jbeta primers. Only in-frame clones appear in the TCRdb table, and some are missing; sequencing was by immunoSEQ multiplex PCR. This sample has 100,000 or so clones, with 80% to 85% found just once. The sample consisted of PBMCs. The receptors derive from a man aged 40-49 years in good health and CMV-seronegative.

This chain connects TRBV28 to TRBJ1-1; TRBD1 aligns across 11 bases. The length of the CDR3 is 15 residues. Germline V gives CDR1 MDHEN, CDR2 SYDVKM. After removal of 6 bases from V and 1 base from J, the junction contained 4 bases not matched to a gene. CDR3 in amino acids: CASSLGQGGNTEAFF. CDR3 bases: TGTGCCAGCAGCCTGGGACAGGGGGGGAACACTGAAGCTTTCTTT.

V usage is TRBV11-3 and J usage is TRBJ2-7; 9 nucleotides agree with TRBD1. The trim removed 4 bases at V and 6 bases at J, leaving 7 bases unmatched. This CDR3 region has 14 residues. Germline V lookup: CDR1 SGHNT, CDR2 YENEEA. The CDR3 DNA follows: TGTGCCAGCAGCTCCTCCGGGACAGGGTCCGAGCAGTACTTC. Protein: CASSSSGTGSEQYF.

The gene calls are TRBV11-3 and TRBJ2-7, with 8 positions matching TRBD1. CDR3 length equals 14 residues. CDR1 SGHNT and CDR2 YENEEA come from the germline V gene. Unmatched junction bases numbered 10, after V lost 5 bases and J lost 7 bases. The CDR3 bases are TGTGCCAGCAGCCCGACAGGGGATGTGGGTGAGCAGTACTTC. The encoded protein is CASSPTGDVGEQYF.

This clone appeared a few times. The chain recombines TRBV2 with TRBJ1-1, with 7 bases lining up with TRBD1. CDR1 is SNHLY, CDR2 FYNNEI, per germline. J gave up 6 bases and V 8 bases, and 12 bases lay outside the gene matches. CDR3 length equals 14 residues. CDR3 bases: TGTGCCAGCGGGATGACAGGGTCTGTGGCTGAAGCTTTCTTT. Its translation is CASGMTGSVAEAFF.

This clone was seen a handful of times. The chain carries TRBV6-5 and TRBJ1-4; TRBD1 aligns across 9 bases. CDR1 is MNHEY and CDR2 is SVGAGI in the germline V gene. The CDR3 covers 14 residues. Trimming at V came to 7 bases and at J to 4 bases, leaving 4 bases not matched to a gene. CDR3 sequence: CASTRDRVNEKLFF. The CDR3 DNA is TGTGCCAGCACCCGGGACAGGGTTAATGAAAAACTGTTTTTT.

The CDR3 coding sequence is TGTGCCAGCAGCTCGACTAGCGACCAAGAGACCCAGTACTTC. Its translation is CASSSTSDQETQYF. This chain joins TRBV7-2 and TRBJ2-5; 8 nucleotides align to TRBD2. The trim removed 4 bases at V and 0 bases at J, leaving 1 base unmatched. The CDR3 runs to 14 residues. CDR1 SGHTA and CDR2 FQGNSA come from the germline V gene. Filled out from reference TRBV7-2 and TRBJ2-5, the complete variable domain reads GAGVSQSPSNKVTEKGKDVELRCDPISGHTALYWYRQSLGQGLEFLIYFQGNSAPDKSGLPSDRFSAERTGGSVSTLTIQRTQQEDSAVYLCASSSTSDQETQYFGPGTRLLVL.

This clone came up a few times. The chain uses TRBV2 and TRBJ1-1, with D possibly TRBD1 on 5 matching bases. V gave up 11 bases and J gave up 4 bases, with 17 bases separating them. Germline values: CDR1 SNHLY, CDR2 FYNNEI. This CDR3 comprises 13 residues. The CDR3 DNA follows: TGTGCCGGAACAACAGGAGACTTCACTGAAGCTTTCTTT. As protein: CAGTTGDFTEAFF.

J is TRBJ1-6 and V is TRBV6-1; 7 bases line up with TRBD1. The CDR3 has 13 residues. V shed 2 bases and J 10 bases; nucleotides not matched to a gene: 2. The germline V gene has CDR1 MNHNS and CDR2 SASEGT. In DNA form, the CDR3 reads TGTGCCAGCAGTGAAAACAGGGGCTCACCCCTCCACTTT. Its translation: CASSENRGSPLHF.

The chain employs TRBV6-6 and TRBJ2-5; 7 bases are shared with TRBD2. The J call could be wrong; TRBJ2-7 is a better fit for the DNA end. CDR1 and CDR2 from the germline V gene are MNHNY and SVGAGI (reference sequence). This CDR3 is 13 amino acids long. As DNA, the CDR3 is TGTGCCAGCAGCATACGCGGGGGTTACGAGCAGTACTTC. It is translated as CASSIRGGYEQYF.

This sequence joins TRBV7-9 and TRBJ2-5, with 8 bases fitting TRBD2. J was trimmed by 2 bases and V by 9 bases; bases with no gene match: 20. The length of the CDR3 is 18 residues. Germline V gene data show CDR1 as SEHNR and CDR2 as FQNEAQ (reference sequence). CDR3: CASEKIQGLGLVQETQYF. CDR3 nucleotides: TGTGCCAGTGAGAAAATACAGGGATTGGGACTAGTGCAAGAGACCCAGTACTTC.

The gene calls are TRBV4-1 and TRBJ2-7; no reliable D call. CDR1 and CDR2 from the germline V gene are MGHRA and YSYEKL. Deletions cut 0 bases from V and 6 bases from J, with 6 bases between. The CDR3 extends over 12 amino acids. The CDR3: CASSQDFGEQYF. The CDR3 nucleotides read TGCGCCAGCAGCCAAGATTTCGGCGAGCAGTACTTC.

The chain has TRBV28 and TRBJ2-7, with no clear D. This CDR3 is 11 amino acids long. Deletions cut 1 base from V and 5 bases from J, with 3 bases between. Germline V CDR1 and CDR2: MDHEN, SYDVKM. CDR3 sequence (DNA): TGTGCCAGCAGTTTATCTAACGAGCAGTACTTC. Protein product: CASSLSNEQYF.

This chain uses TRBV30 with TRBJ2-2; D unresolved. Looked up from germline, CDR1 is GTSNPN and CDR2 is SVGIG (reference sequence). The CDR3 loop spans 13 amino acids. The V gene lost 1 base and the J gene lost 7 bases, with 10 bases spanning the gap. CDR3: CAWSAQTYGELFF. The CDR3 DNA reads TGTGCCTGGAGTGCGCAGACATACGGGGAGCTGTTTTTT. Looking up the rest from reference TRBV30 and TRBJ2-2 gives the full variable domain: SQTIHQWPATLVQPVGSPLSLECTVEGTSNPNLYWYRQAAGRGLQLLFYSVGIGQISSEVPQNLSASRPQDRQFILSSKKLLLSDSGFYLCAWSAQTYGELFFGEGSRLTVL.

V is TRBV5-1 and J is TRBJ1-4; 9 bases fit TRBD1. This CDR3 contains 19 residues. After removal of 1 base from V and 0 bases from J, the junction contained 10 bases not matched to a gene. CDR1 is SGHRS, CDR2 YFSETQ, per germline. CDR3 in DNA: TGCGCCAGCAGCTTGAGGCCGGGACAGGGAGGGCCAACTAATGAAAAACTGTTTTTT. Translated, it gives CASSLRPGQGGPTNEKLFF.

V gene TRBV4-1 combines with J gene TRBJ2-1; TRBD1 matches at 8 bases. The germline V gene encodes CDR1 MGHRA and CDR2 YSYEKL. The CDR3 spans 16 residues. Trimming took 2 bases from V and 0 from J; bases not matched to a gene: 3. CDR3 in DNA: TGCGCCAGCAGCCAACCAACAGGGGGCTCCTACAATGAGCAGTTCTTC. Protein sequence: CASSQPTGGSYNEQFF.

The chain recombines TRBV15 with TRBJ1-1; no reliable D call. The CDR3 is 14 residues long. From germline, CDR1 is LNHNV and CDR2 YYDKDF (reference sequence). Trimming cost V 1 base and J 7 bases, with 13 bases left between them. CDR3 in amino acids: CATSRVGGLREAFF. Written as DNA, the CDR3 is TGTGCCACCAGCAGAGTCGGAGGACTGCGTGAAGCTTTCTTT. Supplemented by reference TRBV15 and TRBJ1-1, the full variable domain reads DAMVIQNPRYQVTQFGKPVTLSCSQTLNHNVMYWYQQKSSQAPKLLFHYYDKDFNNEADTPDNFQSRRPNTSFCFLDIRSPGLGDTAMYLCATSRVGGLREAFFGQGTRLTVV.

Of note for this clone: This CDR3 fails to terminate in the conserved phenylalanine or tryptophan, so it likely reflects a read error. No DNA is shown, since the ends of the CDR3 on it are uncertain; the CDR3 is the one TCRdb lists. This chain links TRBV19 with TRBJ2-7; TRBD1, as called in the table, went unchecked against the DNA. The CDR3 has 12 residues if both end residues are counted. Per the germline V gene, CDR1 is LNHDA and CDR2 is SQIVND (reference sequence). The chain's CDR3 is CASSIEPWTGRP.

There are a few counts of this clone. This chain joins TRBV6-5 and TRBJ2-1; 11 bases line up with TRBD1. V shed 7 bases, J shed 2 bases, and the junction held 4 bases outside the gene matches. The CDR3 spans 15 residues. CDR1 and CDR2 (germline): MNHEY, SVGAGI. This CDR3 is CASTRTGGTYNEQFF. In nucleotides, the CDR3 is TGTGCCAGCACTCGGACAGGGGGCACCTACAATGAGCAGTTCTTC.

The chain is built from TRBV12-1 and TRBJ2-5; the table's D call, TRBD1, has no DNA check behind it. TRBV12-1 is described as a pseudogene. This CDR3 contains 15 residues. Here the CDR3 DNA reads TGTGCCAGCAGCCCCCCACGGACAGGTACCAAGACCCAGTACTTC. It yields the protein CASSPPRTGTKTQYF.

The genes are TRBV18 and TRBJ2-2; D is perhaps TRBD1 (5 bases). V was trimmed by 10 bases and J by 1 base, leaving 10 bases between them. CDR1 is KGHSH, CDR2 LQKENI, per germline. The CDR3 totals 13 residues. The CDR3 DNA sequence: TGTGCCACCATAAGGGGGAACACCGGGGAGCTGTTTTTT. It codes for CATIRGNTGELFF.

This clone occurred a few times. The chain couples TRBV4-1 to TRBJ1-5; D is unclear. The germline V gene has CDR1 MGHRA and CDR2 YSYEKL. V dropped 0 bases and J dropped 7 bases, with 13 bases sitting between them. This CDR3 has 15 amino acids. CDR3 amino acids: CASSQDLGTQQPQHF. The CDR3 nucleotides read TGCGCCAGCAGCCAAGATTTGGGCACGCAGCAGCCCCAGCATTTT.

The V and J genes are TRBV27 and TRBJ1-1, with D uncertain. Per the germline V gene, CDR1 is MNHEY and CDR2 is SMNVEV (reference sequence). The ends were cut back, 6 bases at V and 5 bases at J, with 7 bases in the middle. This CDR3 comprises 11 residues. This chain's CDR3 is CASSPQTEAFF. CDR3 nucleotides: TGTGCCAGCAGCCCCCAGACTGAAGCTTTCTTT.

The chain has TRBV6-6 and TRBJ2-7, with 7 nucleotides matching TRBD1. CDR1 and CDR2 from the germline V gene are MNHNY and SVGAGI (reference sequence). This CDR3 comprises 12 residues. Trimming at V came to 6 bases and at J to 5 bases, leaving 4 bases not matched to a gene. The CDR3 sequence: CASSFTGDEQYF. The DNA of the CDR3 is TGTGCCAGCAGCTTTACAGGGGACGAGCAGTACTTC.

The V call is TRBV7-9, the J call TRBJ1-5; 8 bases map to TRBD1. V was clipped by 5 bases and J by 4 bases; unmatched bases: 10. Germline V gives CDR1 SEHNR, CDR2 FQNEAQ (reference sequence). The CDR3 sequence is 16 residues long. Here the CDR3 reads CASSQWTGRLNQPQHF. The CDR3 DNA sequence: TGTGCCAGCAGCCAATGGACAGGGAGGTTGAATCAGCCCCAGCATTTT. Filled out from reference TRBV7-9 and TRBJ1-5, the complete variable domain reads DTGVSQNPRHKITKRGQNVTFRCDPISEHNRLYWYRQTLGQGPEFLTYFQNEAQLEKSRLLSDRFSAERPKGSFSTLEIQRTEQGDSAMYLCASSQWTGRLNQPQHFGDGTRLSIL.

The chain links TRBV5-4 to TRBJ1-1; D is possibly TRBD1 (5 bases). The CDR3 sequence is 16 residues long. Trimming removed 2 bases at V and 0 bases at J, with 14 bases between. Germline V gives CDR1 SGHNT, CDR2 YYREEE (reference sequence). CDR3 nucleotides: TGTGCCAGCAGCTTTACGACAGTGGGCCTGAACACTGAAGCTTTCTTT. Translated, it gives CASSFTTVGLNTEAFF.

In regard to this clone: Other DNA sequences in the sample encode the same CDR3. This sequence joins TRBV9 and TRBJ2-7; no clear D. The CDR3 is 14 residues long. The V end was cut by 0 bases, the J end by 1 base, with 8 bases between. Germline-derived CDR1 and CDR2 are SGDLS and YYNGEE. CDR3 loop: CASSVGSLSYEQYF. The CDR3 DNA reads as TGTGCCAGCAGCGTAGGTAGCCTGTCCTACGAGCAGTACTTC. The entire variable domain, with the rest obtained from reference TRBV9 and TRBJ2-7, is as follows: DSGVTQTPKHLITATGQRVTLRCSPRSGDLSVYWYQQSLDQGLQFLIQYYNGEERAKGNILERFSAQQFPDLHSELNLSSLELGDSALYFCASSVGSLSYEQYFGPGTRLTVT.

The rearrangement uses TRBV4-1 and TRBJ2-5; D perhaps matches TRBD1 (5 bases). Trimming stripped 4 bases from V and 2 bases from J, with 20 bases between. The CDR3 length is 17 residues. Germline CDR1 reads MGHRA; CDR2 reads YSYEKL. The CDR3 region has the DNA TGCGCCAGCAGCCCAAGAGGCCCCCGACAGATACAAGAGACCCAGTACTTC. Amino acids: CASSPRGPRQIQETQYF.